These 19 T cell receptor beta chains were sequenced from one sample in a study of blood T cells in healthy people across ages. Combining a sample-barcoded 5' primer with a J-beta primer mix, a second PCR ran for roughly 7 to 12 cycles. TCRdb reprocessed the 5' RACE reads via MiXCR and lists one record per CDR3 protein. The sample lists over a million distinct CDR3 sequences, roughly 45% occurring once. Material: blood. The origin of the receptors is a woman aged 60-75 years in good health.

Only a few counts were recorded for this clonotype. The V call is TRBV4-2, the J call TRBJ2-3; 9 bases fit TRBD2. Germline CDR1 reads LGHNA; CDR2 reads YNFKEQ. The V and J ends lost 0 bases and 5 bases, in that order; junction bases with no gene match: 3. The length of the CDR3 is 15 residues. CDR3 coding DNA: TGTGCCAGCAGCCAAGAGGGCGGGAGGGGAGATACGCAGTATTTT. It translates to CASSQEGGRGDTQYF.

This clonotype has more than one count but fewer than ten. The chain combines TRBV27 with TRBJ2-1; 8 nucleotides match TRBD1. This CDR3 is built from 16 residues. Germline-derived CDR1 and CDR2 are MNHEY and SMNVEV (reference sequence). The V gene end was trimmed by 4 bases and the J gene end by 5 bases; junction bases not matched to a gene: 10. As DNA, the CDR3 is TGTGCCAGCAGTTCACCGTCAGGGGGCCTGAACAATGAGCAGTTCTTC. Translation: CASSSPSGGLNNEQFF.

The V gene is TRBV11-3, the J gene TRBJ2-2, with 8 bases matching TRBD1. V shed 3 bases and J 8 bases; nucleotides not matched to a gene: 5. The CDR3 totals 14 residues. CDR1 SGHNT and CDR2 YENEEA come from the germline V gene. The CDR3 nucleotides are TGTGCCAGCAGCTTCTCAGGGGGCGAGGGGGAGCTGTTTTTT. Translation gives CASSFSGGEGELFF.

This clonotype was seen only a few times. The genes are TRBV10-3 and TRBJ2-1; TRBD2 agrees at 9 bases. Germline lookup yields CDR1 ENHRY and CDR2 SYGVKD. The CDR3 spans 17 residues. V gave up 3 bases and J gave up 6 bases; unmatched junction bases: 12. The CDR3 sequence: CAISEIRSPREGNEQFF. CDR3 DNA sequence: TGTGCCATCAGTGAAATAAGGTCCCCGCGGGAGGGCAATGAGCAGTTCTTC.

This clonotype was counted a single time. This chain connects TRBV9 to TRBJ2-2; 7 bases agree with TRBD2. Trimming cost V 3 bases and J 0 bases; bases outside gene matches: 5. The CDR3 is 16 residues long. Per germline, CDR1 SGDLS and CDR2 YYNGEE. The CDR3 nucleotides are TGTGCCAGCAGCGCCCTAGCGGTGACGAACACCGGGGAGCTGTTTTTT. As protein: CASSALAVTNTGELFF.

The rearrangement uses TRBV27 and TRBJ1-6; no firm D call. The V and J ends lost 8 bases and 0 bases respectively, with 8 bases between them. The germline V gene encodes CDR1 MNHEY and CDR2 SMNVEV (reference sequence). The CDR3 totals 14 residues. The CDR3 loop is CASGIPSYNSPLHF. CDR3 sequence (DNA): TGTGCCAGCGGAATTCCCTCCTATAATTCACCCCTCCACTTT.

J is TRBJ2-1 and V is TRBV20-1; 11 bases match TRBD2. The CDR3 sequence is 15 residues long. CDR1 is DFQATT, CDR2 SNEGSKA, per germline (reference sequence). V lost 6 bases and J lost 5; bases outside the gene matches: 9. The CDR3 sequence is CSAGSGRAADNEQFF. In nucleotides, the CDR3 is TGCAGTGCCGGTAGCGGGAGGGCCGCGGACAATGAGCAGTTCTTC.

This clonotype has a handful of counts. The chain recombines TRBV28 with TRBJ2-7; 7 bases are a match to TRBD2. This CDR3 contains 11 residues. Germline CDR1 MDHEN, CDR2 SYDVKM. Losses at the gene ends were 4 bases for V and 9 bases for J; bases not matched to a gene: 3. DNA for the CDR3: TGTGCCAGCAGTTCGGGGGGAGGGCAGTACTTC. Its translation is CASSSGGGQYF. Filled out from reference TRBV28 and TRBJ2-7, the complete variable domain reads DVKVTQSSRYLVKRTGEKVFLECVQDMDHENMFWYRQDPGLGLRLIYFSYDVKMKEKGDIPEGYSVSREKKERFSLILESASTNQTSMYLCASSSGGGQYFGPGTRLTVT.

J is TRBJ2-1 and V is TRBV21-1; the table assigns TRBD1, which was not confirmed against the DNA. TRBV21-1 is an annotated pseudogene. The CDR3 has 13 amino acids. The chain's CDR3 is CASNPGGSNEQFF. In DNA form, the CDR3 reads TGTGCCAGCAACCCCGGGGGGAGCAATGAGCAGTTCTTC.

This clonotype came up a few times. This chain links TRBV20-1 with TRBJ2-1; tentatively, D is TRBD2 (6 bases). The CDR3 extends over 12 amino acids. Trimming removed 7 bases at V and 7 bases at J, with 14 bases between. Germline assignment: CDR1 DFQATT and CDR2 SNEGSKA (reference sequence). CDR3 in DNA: TGCAGTGAAACGGGACTTTCAAATGAGCAGTTCTTC. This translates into CSETGLSNEQFF.

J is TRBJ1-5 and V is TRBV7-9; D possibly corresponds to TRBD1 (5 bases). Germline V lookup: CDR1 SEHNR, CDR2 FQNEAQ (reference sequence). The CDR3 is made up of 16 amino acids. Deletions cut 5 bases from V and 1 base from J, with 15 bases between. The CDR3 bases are TGTGCCAGCAGCCACCCCAGCTGGGGGAGCAATCAGCCCCAGCATTTT. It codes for CASSHPSWGSNQPQHF.

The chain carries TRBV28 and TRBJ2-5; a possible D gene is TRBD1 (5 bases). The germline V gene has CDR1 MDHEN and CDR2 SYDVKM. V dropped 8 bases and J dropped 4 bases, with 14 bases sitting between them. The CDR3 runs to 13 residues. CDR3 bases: TGTGCCAGCCGCCCACAGGTTCCAGAGACCCAGTACTTC. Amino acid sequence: CASRPQVPETQYF.

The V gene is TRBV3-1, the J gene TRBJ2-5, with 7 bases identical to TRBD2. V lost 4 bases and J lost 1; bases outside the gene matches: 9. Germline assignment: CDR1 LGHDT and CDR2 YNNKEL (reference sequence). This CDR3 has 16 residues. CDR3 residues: CASSPFTAGLQETQYF. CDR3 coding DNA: TGTGCCAGCAGCCCCTTCACAGCGGGGCTCCAAGAGACCCAGTACTTC.

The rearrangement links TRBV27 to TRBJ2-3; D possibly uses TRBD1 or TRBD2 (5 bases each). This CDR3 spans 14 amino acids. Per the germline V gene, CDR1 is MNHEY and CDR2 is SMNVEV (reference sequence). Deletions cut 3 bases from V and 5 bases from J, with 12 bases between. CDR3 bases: TGTGCCAGCAGTTTTGGGACGTTCGGAGATACGCAGTATTTT. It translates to CASSFGTFGDTQYF.

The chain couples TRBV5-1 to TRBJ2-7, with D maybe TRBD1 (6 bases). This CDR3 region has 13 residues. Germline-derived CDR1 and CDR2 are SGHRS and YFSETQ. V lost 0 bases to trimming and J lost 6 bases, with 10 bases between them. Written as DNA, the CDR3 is TGCGCCAGCAGCTTGGACAGGGTAGGCGAGCAGTACTTC. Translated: CASSLDRVGEQYF.

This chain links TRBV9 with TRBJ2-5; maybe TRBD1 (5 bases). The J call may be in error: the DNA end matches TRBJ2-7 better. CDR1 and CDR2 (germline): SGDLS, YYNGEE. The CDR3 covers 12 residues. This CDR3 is CASRGQGDEQYF. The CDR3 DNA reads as TGTGCCAGCAGGGGGCAGGGTGACGAGCAGTACTTC.

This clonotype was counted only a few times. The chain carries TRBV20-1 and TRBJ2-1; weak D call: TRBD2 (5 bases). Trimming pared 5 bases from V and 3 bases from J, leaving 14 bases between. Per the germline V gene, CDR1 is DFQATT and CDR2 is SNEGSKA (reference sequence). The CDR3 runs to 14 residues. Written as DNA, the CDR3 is TGCAGTGCTCTCAGGAGGATATTCTACAATGAGCAGTTCTTC. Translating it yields CSALRRIFYNEQFF.

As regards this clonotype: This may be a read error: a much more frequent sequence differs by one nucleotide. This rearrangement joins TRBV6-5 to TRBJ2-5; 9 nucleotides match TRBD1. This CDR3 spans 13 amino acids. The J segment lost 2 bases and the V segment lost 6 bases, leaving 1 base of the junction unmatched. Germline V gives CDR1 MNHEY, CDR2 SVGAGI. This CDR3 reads CASRGQGQETQYF. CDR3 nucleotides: TGTGCCAGCAGAGGACAGGGGCAAGAGACCCAGTACTTC.

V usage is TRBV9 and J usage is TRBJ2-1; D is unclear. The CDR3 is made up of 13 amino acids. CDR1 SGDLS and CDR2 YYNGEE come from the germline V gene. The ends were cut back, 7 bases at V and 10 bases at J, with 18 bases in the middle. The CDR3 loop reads CASQDEWNDEQFF. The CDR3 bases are TGTGCCAGCCAGGATGAGTGGAACGACGAGCAGTTCTTC.